The present entry profiles one TCR beta chain with its context. Antigen unknown. V was clipped by 3 bases and J by 4 bases, with 14 bases between them. The CDR3 extends over 15 amino acids. Germline lookup yields CDR1 KGHSH and CDR2 LQKENI. These data originate in a study of cytomegalovirus exposure and HLA in healthy donors. General observations from the study: A few of the chains that were CMV-associated were confirmed in vitro to be specific for CMV antigens. Presence/absence results assume similar sequencing depth per donor, which may not hold. Segments of the TCR beta V type were, in most cases, productive about 90% or about 30% of the time in an earlier analysis. Among TCR sequences, most were rare, though some public TCRs appeared in many donors.

PCR involved 60 Vbeta and 13 Jbeta primers. Measured with immunoSEQ multiplex PCR; TCRdb has only the in-frame clones, and not every one. The sample has roughly 150,000 clones; about 10% are singletons. The TCR was taken from a man aged 50 or older in good health and CMV-seronegative. The chain links TRBV18 to TRBJ2-3, with a tentative D call TRBD2 (5 bases). Sequenced material: PBMCs. CDR3 amino acids: CASSPSPSSADTQYF. The CDR3 DNA is TGTGCCAGCTCACCCTCGCCTAGCAGCGCAGATACGCAGTATTTT.